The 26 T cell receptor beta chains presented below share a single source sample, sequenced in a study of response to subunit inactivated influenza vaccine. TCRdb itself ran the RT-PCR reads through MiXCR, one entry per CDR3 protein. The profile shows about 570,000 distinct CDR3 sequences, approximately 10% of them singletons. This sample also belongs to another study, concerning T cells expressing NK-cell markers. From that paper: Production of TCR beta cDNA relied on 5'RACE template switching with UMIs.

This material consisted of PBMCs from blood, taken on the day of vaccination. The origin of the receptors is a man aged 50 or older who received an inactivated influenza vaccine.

The CDR3 DNA sequence: TGTGCCAGCAGCCAAACAGCGGGAGGTCCAGATACGCAGTATTTT. The encoded protein is CASSQTAGGPDTQYF. The genes are TRBV7-2 and TRBJ2-3, with 9 positions matching TRBD2. The length of the CDR3 is 15 residues. Germline CDR1 is SGHTA and CDR2 is FQGNSA. V gave up 5 bases and J gave up 4 bases; unmatched junction bases: 7.

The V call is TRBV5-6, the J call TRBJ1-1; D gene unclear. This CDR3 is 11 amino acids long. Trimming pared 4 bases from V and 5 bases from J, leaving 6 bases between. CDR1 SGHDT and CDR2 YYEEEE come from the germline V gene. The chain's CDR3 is CASSRTTEAFF. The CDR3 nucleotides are TGTGCCAGCAGCCGAACGACTGAAGCTTTCTTT. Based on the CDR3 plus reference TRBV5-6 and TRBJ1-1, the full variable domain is DAGVTQSPTHLIKTRGQQVTLRCSPKSGHDTVSWYQQALGQGPQFIFQYYEEEERQRGNFPDRFSGHQFPNYSSELNVNALLLGDSALYLCASSRTTEAFFGQGTRLTVV.

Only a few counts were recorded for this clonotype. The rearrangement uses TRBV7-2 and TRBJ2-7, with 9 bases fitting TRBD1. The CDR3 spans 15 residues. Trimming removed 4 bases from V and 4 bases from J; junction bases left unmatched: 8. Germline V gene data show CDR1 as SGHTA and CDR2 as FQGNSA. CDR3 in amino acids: CASSYRGQGEYEQYF. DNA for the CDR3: TGTGCCAGCAGCTATCGGGGACAGGGAGAATACGAGCAGTACTTC.

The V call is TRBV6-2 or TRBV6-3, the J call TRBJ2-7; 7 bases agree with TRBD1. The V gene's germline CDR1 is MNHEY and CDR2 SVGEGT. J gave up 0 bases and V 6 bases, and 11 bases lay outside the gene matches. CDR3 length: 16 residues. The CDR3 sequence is CASRKTGKASSYEQYF. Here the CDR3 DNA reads TGTGCCAGCAGAAAGACAGGGAAGGCCTCCTCCTACGAGCAGTACTTC.

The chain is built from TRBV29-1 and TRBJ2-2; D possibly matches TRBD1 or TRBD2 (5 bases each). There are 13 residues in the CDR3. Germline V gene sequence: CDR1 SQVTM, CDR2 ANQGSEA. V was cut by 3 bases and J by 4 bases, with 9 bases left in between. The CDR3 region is CSVDRAGTGELFF. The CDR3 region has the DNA TGCAGCGTTGACAGGGCGGGCACCGGGGAGCTGTTTTTT.

The chain's CDR3 is CASSQPGQQETQYF. The CDR3 region has the DNA TGTGCCAGCAGCCAACCGGGACAGCAAGAGACCCAGTACTTC. V and J are TRBV3-1 and TRBJ2-5; TRBD1 agrees at 7 bases. V was clipped by 2 bases and J by 2 bases; unmatched bases: 2. Germline V gene sequence: CDR1 LGHDT, CDR2 YNNKEL (reference sequence). The CDR3 loop spans 14 amino acids.

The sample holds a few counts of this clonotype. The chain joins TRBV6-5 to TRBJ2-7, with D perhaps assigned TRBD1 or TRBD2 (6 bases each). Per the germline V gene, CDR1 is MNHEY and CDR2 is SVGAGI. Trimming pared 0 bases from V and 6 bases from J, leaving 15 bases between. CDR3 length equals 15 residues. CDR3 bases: TGTGCCAGCAGTTACTCGGTCAGGGGAGGTAGCGAGCAGTACTTC. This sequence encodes CASSYSVRGGSEQYF.

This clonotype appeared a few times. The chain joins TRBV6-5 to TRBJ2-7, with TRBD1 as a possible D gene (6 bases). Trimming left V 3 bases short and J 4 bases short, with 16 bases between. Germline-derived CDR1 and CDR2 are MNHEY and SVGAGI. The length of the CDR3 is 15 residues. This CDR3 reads CASSYSPDRLYEQYF. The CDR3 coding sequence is TGTGCCAGCAGTTATTCTCCCGACAGGTTATACGAGCAGTACTTC.

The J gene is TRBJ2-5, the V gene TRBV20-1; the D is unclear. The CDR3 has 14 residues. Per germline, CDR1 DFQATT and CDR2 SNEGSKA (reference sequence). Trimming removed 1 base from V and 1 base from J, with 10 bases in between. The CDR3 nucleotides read TGCAGTGCTAGAGTTCAAGGTACCCAAGAGACCCAGTACTTC. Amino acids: CSARVQGTQETQYF.

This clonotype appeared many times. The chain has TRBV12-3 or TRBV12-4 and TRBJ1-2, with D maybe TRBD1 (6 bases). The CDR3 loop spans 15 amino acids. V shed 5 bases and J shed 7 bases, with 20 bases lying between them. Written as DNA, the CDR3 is TGTGCCAGCAGTCCTCTGGCAGGGGCCGGACGTGGCTACACCTTC. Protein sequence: CASSPLAGAGRGYTF.

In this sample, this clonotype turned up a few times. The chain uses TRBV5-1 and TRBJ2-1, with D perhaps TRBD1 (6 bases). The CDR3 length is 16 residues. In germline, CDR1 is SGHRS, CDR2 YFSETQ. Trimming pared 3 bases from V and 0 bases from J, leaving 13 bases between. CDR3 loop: CASSSDSYFSYNEQFF. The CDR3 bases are TGCGCCAGCAGCTCGGACAGTTACTTCTCCTACAATGAGCAGTTCTTC.

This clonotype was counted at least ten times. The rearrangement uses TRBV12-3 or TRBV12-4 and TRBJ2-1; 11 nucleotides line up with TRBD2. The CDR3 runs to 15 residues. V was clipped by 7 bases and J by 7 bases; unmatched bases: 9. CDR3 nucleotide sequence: TGTGCCAGCACCCGACTAGCGGGAATGAGTAATGAGCAGTTCTTC. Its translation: CASTRLAGMSNEQFF.

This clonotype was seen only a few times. The CDR3: CASSLWGSGANVLTF. CDR3 sequence (DNA): TGTGCCAGCAGTTTGTGGGGCTCTGGGGCCAACGTCCTGACTTTC. The V call is TRBV12-3 or TRBV12-4, the J call TRBJ2-6; D is uncertain. Trimming shortened V by 3 bases and J by 0 bases, and 6 bases separated the two germline ends. The CDR3 covers 15 residues.

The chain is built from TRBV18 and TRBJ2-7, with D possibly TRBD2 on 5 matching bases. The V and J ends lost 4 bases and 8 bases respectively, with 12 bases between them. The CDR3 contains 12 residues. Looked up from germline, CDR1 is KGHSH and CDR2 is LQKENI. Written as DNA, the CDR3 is TGTGCCAGCTCACTTCTCGGGGATCAGCAGTACTTC. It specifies CASSLLGDQQYF.

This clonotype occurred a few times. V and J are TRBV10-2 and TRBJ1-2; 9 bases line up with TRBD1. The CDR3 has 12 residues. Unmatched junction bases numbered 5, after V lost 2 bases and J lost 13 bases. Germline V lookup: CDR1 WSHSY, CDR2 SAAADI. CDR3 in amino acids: CASSEGTGRCTF. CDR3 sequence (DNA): TGCGCCAGCAGTGAGGGGACAGGGAGATGCACCTTC.

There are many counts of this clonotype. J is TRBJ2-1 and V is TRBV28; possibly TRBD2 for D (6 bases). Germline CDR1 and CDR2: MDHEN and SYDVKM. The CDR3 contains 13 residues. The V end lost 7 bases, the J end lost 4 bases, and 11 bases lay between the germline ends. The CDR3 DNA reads TGTGCCAGCATGGGACTGGAGTACAATGAGCAGTTCTTC. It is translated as CASMGLEYNEQFF.

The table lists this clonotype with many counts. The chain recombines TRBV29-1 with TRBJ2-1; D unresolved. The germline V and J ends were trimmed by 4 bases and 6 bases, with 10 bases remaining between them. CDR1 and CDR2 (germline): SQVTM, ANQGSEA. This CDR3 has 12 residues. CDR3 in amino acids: CSVGLSRNEQFF. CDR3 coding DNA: TGCAGCGTTGGCCTAAGCCGCAATGAGCAGTTCTTC.

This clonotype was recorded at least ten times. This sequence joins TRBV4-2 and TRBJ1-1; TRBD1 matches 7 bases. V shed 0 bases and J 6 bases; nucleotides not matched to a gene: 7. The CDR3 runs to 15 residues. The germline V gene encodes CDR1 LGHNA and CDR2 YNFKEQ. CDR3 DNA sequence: TGTGCCAGCAGCCAAGAGTGGGACAGCTACGCTGAAGCTTTCTTT. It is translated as CASSQEWDSYAEAFF.

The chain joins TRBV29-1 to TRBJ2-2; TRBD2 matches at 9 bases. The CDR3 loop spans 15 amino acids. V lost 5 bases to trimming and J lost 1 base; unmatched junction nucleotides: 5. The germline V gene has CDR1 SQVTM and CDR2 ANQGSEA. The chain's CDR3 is CSVRGTSRNTGELFF. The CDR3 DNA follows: TGCAGCGTTAGAGGGACTAGCAGGAACACCGGGGAGCTGTTTTTT.

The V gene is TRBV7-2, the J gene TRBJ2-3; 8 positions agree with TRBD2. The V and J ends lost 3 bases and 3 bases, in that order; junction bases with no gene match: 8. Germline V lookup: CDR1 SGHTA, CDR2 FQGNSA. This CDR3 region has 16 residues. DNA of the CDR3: TGTGCCAGCAGCTTCCAAGCGGGAGTAGGGACAGATACGCAGTATTTT. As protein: CASSFQAGVGTDTQYF.

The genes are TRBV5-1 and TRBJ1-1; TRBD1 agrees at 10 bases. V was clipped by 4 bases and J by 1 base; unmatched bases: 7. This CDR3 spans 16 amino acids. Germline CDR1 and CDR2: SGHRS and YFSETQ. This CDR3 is CASSQLGQGTNTEAFF. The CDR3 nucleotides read TGCGCCAGCAGCCAATTGGGACAGGGGACGAACACTGAAGCTTTCTTT.

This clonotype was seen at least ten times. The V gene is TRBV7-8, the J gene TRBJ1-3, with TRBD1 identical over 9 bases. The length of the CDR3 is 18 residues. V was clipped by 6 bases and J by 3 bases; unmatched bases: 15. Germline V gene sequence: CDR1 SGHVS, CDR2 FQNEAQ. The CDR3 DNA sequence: TGTGCCAGCAGTCGCCCAAAGACAGGGGGAGATAGTGGAAACACCATATATTTT. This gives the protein CASSRPKTGGDSGNTIYF.

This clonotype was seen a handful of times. As DNA, the CDR3 is TGTGCCAGTAGTATAGCAAACAGGGTCAATGAGCAGTTCTTC. Amino acids: CASSIANRVNEQFF. This chain links TRBV19 with TRBJ2-1; tentative D call: TRBD1 (6 bases). This CDR3 has 14 residues. Trimming cost V 1 base and J 6 bases, with 10 bases left between them. The V gene's germline CDR1 is LNHDA and CDR2 SQIVND (reference sequence).

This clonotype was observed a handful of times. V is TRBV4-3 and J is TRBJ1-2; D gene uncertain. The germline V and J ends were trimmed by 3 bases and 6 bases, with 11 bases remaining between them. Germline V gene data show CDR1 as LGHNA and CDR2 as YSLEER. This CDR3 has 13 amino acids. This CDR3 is CASSHPGYHGYTF. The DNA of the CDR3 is TGCGCCAGCAGCCATCCGGGATACCATGGCTACACCTTC.

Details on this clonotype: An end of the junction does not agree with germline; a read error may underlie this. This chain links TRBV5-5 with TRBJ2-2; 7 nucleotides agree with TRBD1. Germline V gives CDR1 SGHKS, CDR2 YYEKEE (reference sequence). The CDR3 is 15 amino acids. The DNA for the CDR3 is TGTGCCAGCAGCAAGGGACAGCGGAACGCCGGGGAGCTGTTTTTT. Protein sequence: CASSKGQRNAGELFF.

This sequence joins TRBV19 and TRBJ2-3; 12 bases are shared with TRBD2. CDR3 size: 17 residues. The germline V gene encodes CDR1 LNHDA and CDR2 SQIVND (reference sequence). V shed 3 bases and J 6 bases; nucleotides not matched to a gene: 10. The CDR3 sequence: CASSISSGRVMSDTQYF. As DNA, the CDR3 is TGTGCCAGTAGTATCTCTAGCGGGAGGGTGATGTCGGATACGCAGTATTTT.